This T cell receptor (beta chain) was identified in a study of OX40 agonist ivuxolimab in advanced cancers. The assay was immunoSEQ multiplex PCR, and TCRdb's table has in-frame clones only and misses some. The data hold 65,000 to 70,000 clones, with around 91% observed a single time. CDR1 is MGHRA, CDR2 YSYEKL, per germline. The CDR3 loop spans 15 amino acids. Trimming cost V 1 base and J 0 bases, with 8 bases left between them. V is TRBV4-1 and J is TRBJ2-3; the D is unclear. The TCR originated in an adult with an advanced solid tumor such as melanoma, head and neck, liver or kidney cancer. Specimen: CD4+ or CD8+ T cells sorted from blood, collected in a trial of the OX40 agonist ivuxolimab. This chain's CDR3 is CASSQGLTSTDTQYF. As DNA, the CDR3 is TGCGCCAGCAGCCAAGGGCTTACTAGCACAGATACGCAGTATTTT.